Below, 9 T cell receptor beta chains from the same sample are listed, as sequenced in a study of blood T cell repertoires in COVID-19. This table comes from immunoSEQ multiplex PCR, and its TCRdb copy is limited to in-frame clones, with some not included. The data show under 250,000 clones, roughly 87% seen once. The sample taken for sequencing was PBMCs or T cells enriched from blood (not recorded which). The receptor source for this set is a man younger than 45 who had recovered from COVID-19.

The rearrangement joins TRBV11-3 to TRBJ2-1; D is uncertain. Germline V gene data show CDR1 as SGHNT and CDR2 as YENEEA. The CDR3 contains 14 residues. The V end lost 0 bases, the J end lost 6 bases, and 9 bases lay between the germline ends. The CDR3 DNA reads TGTGCCAGCAGCTTAGATTCCCTGGCCAATGAGCAGTTCTTC. It specifies CASSLDSLANEQFF. The full variable domain, its missing parts supplied by reference TRBV11-3 and TRBJ2-1, is EAGVVQSPRYKIIEKKQPVAFWCNPISGHNTLYWYLQNLGQGPELLIRYENEEAVDDSQLPKDRFSAERLKGVDSTLKIQPAELGDSAVYLCASSLDSLANEQFFGPGTRLTVL.

This clone has a handful of counts. The V call is TRBV4-2, the J call TRBJ1-5; 7 bases align to TRBD1. This CDR3 region has 15 residues. J lost 6 bases, V lost 8 bases, and 13 bases had no gene match. The germline V gene has CDR1 LGHNA and CDR2 YNFKEQ. CDR3 loop: CASQQNRGWSQPQHF. The CDR3, as DNA: TGTGCCAGCCAACAGAACAGGGGATGGAGTCAGCCCCAGCATTTT.

This chain uses TRBV10-3 with TRBJ1-2; D unresolved. Germline V lookup: CDR1 ENHRY, CDR2 SYGVKD. The CDR3 is made up of 13 amino acids. Deletions cut 2 bases from V and 2 bases from J, with 6 bases between. The CDR3 loop reads CAISEAENYGYTF. In DNA form, the CDR3 reads TGTGCCATCAGTGAGGCCGAGAACTATGGCTACACCTTC.

The V gene is TRBV10-3, the J gene TRBJ2-1; 7 nucleotides line up with TRBD2. Germline CDR1 ENHRY, CDR2 SYGVKD. This CDR3 has 16 amino acids. V lost 4 bases and J lost 6; bases outside the gene matches: 12. This CDR3 reads CAISAVARGVGNEQFF. CDR3 DNA: TGTGCCATCAGTGCCGTTGCTCGGGGGGTCGGCAATGAGCAGTTCTTC.

About this clone itself: Additional DNA sequences in this sample encode the identical CDR3. The chain is built from TRBV3-1 (or the pseudogene TRBV3-2) and TRBJ1-1; D is perhaps TRBD1 (5 bases). This CDR3 spans 14 amino acids. Germline CDR1 and CDR2: LGHDT and YNNKEL (reference sequence). The V end lost 0 bases, the J end lost 4 bases, and 9 bases lay between the germline ends. CDR3 nucleotide sequence: TGTGCCAGCAGCCAAGACGCCAGGGCCACTGAAGCTTTCTTT. The encoded protein is CASSQDARATEAFF.

V and J are TRBV7-2 and TRBJ1-1; 9 bases align to TRBD1. Germline trimming cut 1 base from V and 8 bases from J; bases unmatched to any gene: 11. CDR3 length: 16 amino acids. Germline loops: CDR1 SGHTA, CDR2 FQGNSA. In nucleotides, the CDR3 is TGTGCCAGCAGCTTAGGGATAGGACAGGGGTACGTCGAAGCTTTCTTT. It yields the protein CASSLGIGQGYVEAFF.

This chain joins TRBV28 and TRBJ1-1; TRBD1 might be the D (5 bases). Germline V gives CDR1 MDHEN, CDR2 SYDVKM. Deletions cut 2 bases from V and 0 bases from J, with 13 bases between. CDR3 length equals 16 residues. This chain's CDR3 is CASSLIGKTVNTEAFF. The CDR3 DNA follows: TGTGCCAGCAGTTTAATAGGGAAGACAGTGAACACTGAAGCTTTCTTT. Looking up the rest from reference TRBV28 and TRBJ1-1 gives the full variable domain: DVKVTQSSRYLVKRTGEKVFLECVQDMDHENMFWYRQDPGLGLRLIYFSYDVKMKEKGDIPEGYSVSREKKERFSLILESASTNQTSMYLCASSLIGKTVNTEAFFGQGTRLTVV.

The chain links TRBV3-1 (or the pseudogene TRBV3-2) to TRBJ2-7, with TRBD2 matching 8 bases. In germline, CDR1 is LGHDT, CDR2 YNNKEL (reference sequence). This CDR3 region has 15 residues. The V segment lost 5 bases and the J segment 1 base; nucleotides outside the gene matches: 7. For the CDR3, the DNA is TGTGCCAGCAGCTCTCGCGGGAGGACATCCTACGAGCAGTACTTC. It is translated as CASSSRGRTSYEQYF.

This clone was counted a single time. V is TRBV4-2 and J is TRBJ2-7; possible D gene TRBD2, 6 bases. Germline V gene sequence: CDR1 LGHNA, CDR2 YNFKEQ. The CDR3 totals 13 residues. Trimming removed 0 bases at V and 7 bases at J, with 10 bases between. CDR3 in DNA: TGTGCCAGCAGCCAAGAGGGGAGGTGGGAGCAGTACTTC. Translating it yields CASSQEGRWEQYF.